A single sample gave rise to the 28 T cell receptor beta chains below, sequenced in a study of cytomegalovirus exposure and HLA in healthy donors. A multiplex PCR was run with 60 Vbeta primers and 13 Jbeta primers. Profiling relied on immunoSEQ multiplex PCR, and the TCRdb table lists in-frame clones only, not all of them. The repertoire holds more than 200,000 clones, with over 65% as singletons. Specimen: PBMCs. Receptor source: a human donor in good health.

The V and J genes are TRBV28 and TRBJ2-1, with 10 positions matching TRBD2. Per the germline V gene, CDR1 is MDHEN and CDR2 is SYDVKM. CDR3 length: 17 residues. V lost 2 bases and J lost 1; bases outside the gene matches: 5. CDR3 residues: CASSLASGRNSYNEQFF. Written as DNA, the CDR3 is TGTGCCAGCAGTTTAGCTAGCGGGAGAAATTCCTACAATGAGCAGTTCTTC.

This chain links TRBV4-1 with TRBJ1-1; a possible D gene is TRBD1 (6 bases). Germline CDR1 reads MGHRA; CDR2 reads YSYEKL. The V gene lost 4 bases and the J gene lost 1 base, with 10 bases spanning the gap. The length of the CDR3 is 14 residues. The CDR3 sequence: CASSPWTENTEAFF. Written as DNA, the CDR3 is TGCGCCAGCAGCCCCTGGACAGAGAACACTGAAGCTTTCTTT.

The chain is built from TRBV6-5 and TRBJ2-5; D is unclear. Trimming took 6 bases from V and 3 from J, leaving 5 bases between them. Germline CDR1 reads MNHEY; CDR2 reads SVGAGI. The CDR3 covers 11 residues. For the CDR3, the DNA is TGTGCCAGCAGCCGGGAAGAGACCCAGTACTTC. Protein sequence: CASSREETQYF.

The chain couples TRBV7-9 to TRBJ1-2; D uncertain. V lost 2 bases and J 6 bases, leaving 7 bases between the germline ends. CDR3 length equals 12 residues. Germline V CDR1 and CDR2: SEHNR, FQNEAQ (reference sequence). Here the CDR3 DNA reads TGTGCCAGCAGCTTAAATATCGATGGCTACACCTTC. The encoded protein is CASSLNIDGYTF.

The gene calls are TRBV4-2 and TRBJ1-1; TRBD1 agrees at 7 bases. The V and J ends lost 3 bases and 2 bases, in that order; junction bases with no gene match: 9. The CDR3 has 16 residues. Germline CDR1 is LGHNA and CDR2 is YNFKEQ. The CDR3 loop reads CASSHVARQGNTEAFF. The DNA of the CDR3 is TGTGCCAGCAGCCACGTCGCGAGACAGGGAAACACTGAAGCTTTCTTT.

Concerning this clone: The junction shows a germline mismatch at one end, possibly a read error. Other nucleotide sequences from this sample produce the same CDR3. V is TRBV7-3 and J is TRBJ2-2; 7 nucleotides line up with TRBD1. The CDR3 totals 15 residues. The germline V gene has CDR1 SGHTA and CDR2 FQGTGA. CDR3 amino acids: CASSLGTANTGELFF. As DNA, the CDR3 is TGTGCCAGCAGCTTAGGGACAGCGAATACCGGGGAGCTGTTTTTT.

The rearrangement links TRBV25-1 to TRBJ2-7; D is possibly TRBD2 (6 bases). V was cut by 4 bases and J by 7 bases, with 11 bases left in between. The CDR3 is 12 residues long. Germline CDR1 is MGHDK and CDR2 is SYGVNS. The CDR3 here is CASSGPRGEQYF. In nucleotides, the CDR3 is TGTGCCAGCAGTGGTCCCCGGGGGGAGCAGTACTTC.

V and J are TRBV19 and TRBJ1-4; 7 bases are a match to TRBD1. Per the germline V gene, CDR1 is LNHDA and CDR2 is SQIVND (reference sequence). CDR3 length: 15 residues. J was trimmed by 8 bases and V by 3 bases; bases with no gene match: 9. CDR3 in amino acids: CASSIFQTGQEKLFF. CDR3 in DNA: TGTGCCAGTAGTATTTTTCAGACAGGGCAGGAAAAACTGTTTTTT.

V gene TRBV15 combines with J gene TRBJ1-3; TRBD1 matches 7 bases. V trimming: 1 base; J trimming: 1 base; junction bases outside the gene matches: 7. Germline CDR1 LNHNV, CDR2 YYDKDF (reference sequence). CDR3 length: 17 residues. The CDR3 region is CATSRGGQRNSGNTIYF. CDR3 bases: TGTGCCACCAGCAGAGGGGGACAGCGAAATTCTGGAAACACCATATATTTT.

The sample holds one count of this clone. The rearrangement uses TRBV7-3 and TRBJ2-1, with 7 bases matching TRBD2. The V gene end was trimmed by 4 bases and the J gene end by 6 bases; junction bases not matched to a gene: 12. Germline CDR1 SGHTA, CDR2 FQGTGA. The CDR3 loop spans 16 amino acids. This CDR3 reads CASSSLGGETGNEQFF. The CDR3 DNA is TGTGCCAGCAGCTCCCTGGGGGGGGAAACCGGCAATGAGCAGTTCTTC.

This clone came up once. This chain uses TRBV19 with TRBJ2-2, with 10 bases matching TRBD2. V was clipped by 3 bases and J by 5 bases; unmatched bases: 6. Germline CDR1 reads LNHDA; CDR2 reads SQIVND (reference sequence). There are 16 residues in the CDR3. CDR3 nucleotide sequence: TGTGCCAGTAGTATCTCTAGCGGGAGAGGGACCGGGGAGCTGTTTTTT. This codes for CASSISSGRGTGELFF.

Concerning this clone: Other DNA sequences in the sample encode the same CDR3. The CDR3 here is CASSVQGDEKLFF. DNA for the CDR3: TGTGCCAGCAGTGTACAGGGAGACGAAAAACTGTTTTTT. The rearrangement uses TRBV7-9 and TRBJ1-4; possibly TRBD1 for D (6 bases). Trimming cost V 6 bases and J 8 bases, with 13 bases left between them. The CDR3 covers 13 residues. Germline lookup yields CDR1 SEHNR and CDR2 FQNEAQ (reference sequence).

The genes are TRBV11-1 and TRBJ2-1, with a weak D call TRBD2 (5 bases). The germline gives CDR1 SGHAT, CDR2 FQDESV (reference sequence). There are 15 residues in the CDR3. V lost 0 bases and J 5 bases, leaving 11 bases between the germline ends. The CDR3 loop is CASSLALLANNEQFF. In nucleotides, the CDR3 is TGTGCCAGCAGCTTAGCGCTCCTAGCTAACAATGAGCAGTTCTTC.

V usage is TRBV7-9 and J usage is TRBJ2-7; 11 nucleotides line up with TRBD1. Per the germline V gene, CDR1 is SEHNR and CDR2 is FQNEAQ (reference sequence). This CDR3 is built from 15 residues. After removal of 6 bases from V and 2 bases from J, the junction contained 6 bases not matched to a gene. This chain's CDR3 is CASRQGQGVTYEQYF. CDR3 in DNA: TGTGCCAGCAGACAGGGACAGGGGGTCACCTACGAGCAGTACTTC.

V gene TRBV5-4 combines with J gene TRBJ2-3, with 12 bases identical to TRBD2. Germline CDR1 SGHNT, CDR2 YYREEE (reference sequence). The CDR3 covers 17 residues. The ends lost 0 bases at V and 6 bases at J; junction bases unmatched: 8. CDR3 region: CASSLGRLAGAADTQYF. The CDR3 region has the DNA TGTGCCAGCAGCTTGGGTCGACTAGCGGGAGCGGCGGATACGCAGTATTTT.

The rearrangement links TRBV5-1 to TRBJ2-5; D gene uncertain. CDR3 length: 13 amino acids. Trimming stripped 6 bases from V and 4 bases from J, with 13 bases between. CDR1 is SGHRS and CDR2 is YFSETQ in the germline V gene. This chain's CDR3 is CASKLGPRETQYF. DNA for the CDR3: TGCGCCAGCAAGTTGGGCCCAAGAGAGACCCAGTACTTC.

In its sample, this clone was seen once. The CDR3 loop is CASGQGHHGYTF. The DNA of the CDR3 is TGTGCCAGCGGACAGGGCCACCATGGCTACACCTTC. The chain has TRBV28 and TRBJ1-2; TRBD1 matches 8 bases. CDR3 length: 12 residues. V lost 8 bases and J lost 6; bases outside the gene matches: 5. CDR1 and CDR2 from the germline V gene are MDHEN and SYDVKM.

The chain combines TRBV6-5 with TRBJ2-5; D is uncertain. Germline assignment: CDR1 MNHEY and CDR2 SVGAGI. This CDR3 has 14 residues. The V gene lost 6 bases and the J gene lost 5 bases, with 16 bases spanning the gap. The CDR3, as DNA: TGTGCCAGCAGCCGACACCTCACTGAGGAGACCCAGTACTTC. Translation gives CASSRHLTEETQYF.

The rearrangement uses TRBV27 and TRBJ2-3; TRBD2 is a possible D gene (5 bases). Germline-derived CDR1 and CDR2 are MNHEY and SMNVEV (reference sequence). This CDR3 is 18 amino acids long. Trimming took off 5 bases at V and 2 bases at J, with 23 bases between the two ends. In DNA form, the CDR3 reads TGTGCCAGCAGTCCCTCCTTCGGGCGGGCTTCTGTCACAGATACGCAGTATTTT. Protein sequence: CASSPSFGRASVTDTQYF.

The chain joins TRBV7-9 to TRBJ2-2; D gene ambiguous. This CDR3 comprises 14 residues. Per germline, CDR1 SEHNR and CDR2 FQNEAQ (reference sequence). V lost 1 base to trimming and J lost 3 bases, with 6 bases between them. The chain's CDR3 is CASSLDLYTGELFF. CDR3 DNA: TGTGCCAGCAGCTTAGATCTTTACACCGGGGAGCTGTTTTTT.

J is TRBJ1-4 and V is TRBV19; 7 positions match TRBD1. This CDR3 spans 15 amino acids. The V gene end was trimmed by 5 bases and the J gene end by 0 bases; junction bases not matched to a gene: 3. Germline V lookup: CDR1 LNHDA, CDR2 SQIVND (reference sequence). CDR3 loop: CASSPGGTTNEKLFF. In DNA form, the CDR3 reads TGTGCCAGTAGTCCAGGGGGAACAACTAATGAAAAACTGTTTTTT.

This clone turned up a few times. V is TRBV4-3 and J is TRBJ2-2; TRBD1 matches at 8 bases. Looked up from germline, CDR1 is LGHNA and CDR2 is YSLEER. V was pared by 2 bases and J by 4 bases, with 15 bases of the junction left unmatched. This CDR3 comprises 19 residues. CDR3 in amino acids: CASSQSPLRAGGPTGELFF. The CDR3 DNA follows: TGCGCCAGCAGCCAATCCCCCCTCCGGGCAGGGGGCCCCACCGGGGAGCTGTTTTTT.

The V gene is TRBV9, the J gene TRBJ1-2; maybe TRBD1 (5 bases). This CDR3 region has 15 residues. Germline assignment: CDR1 SGDLS and CDR2 YYNGEE. V lost 2 bases and J lost 3, with 14 bases in between. CDR3 in amino acids: CASSVSPMTDYGYTF. CDR3 nucleotide sequence: TGTGCCAGCAGCGTTTCCCCGATGACAGACTATGGCTACACCTTC.

The chain combines TRBV5-8 with TRBJ2-1; a weak D match, TRBD1 (5 bases). This CDR3 region has 16 residues. Germline V gives CDR1 SGHTS, CDR2 YDEGEE. V lost 2 bases and J lost 10, with 22 bases in between. For the CDR3, the DNA is TGTGCCAGCAGCTTCTTAGGCGGACAACTTACGGACGAGCAGTTCTTC. Protein sequence: CASSFLGGQLTDEQFF.

The chain couples TRBV27 to TRBJ2-1, with D maybe TRBD1 (5 bases). Germline-derived CDR1 and CDR2 are MNHEY and SMNVEV (reference sequence). The V gene lost 6 bases and the J gene lost 2 bases, with 11 bases spanning the gap. The CDR3 has 14 residues. The chain's CDR3 is CASRSPTAYNEQFF. As DNA, the CDR3 is TGTGCCAGCAGATCCCCGACAGCCTACAATGAGCAGTTCTTC.

The V gene is TRBV6-1, the J gene TRBJ1-1; no reliable D call. Germline V gene data show CDR1 as MNHNS and CDR2 as SASEGT. Trimming removed 3 bases from V and 4 bases from J, with 15 bases in between. The CDR3 has 15 residues. The CDR3 region has the DNA TGTGCCAGCAGTGATTATCGGGGTATCGGCACTGAAGCTTTCTTT. Residues: CASSDYRGIGTEAFF.

This clone came up once. The chain combines TRBV18 with TRBJ1-4; D is possibly TRBD1 (6 bases). The germline V gene has CDR1 KGHSH and CDR2 LQKENI. V shed 7 bases and J shed 7 bases, with 13 bases lying between them. The CDR3 runs 13 residues. The CDR3 sequence is CASFMPGVEKLFF. Written as DNA, the CDR3 is TGTGCCAGCTTCATGCCAGGGGTTGAAAAACTGTTTTTT.

The chain uses TRBV7-9 and TRBJ2-7; D gene unclear. The CDR3 is 12 amino acids. The germline gives CDR1 SEHNR, CDR2 FQNEAQ (reference sequence). Trimming removed 2 bases from V and 3 bases from J, with 5 bases in between. In DNA form, the CDR3 reads TGTGCCAGCAGCTTACCCGGCTACGAGCAGTACTTC. This translates into CASSLPGYEQYF.